Each of the 11 T cell receptor beta chains below was sequenced from the same sample in a study of spatial heterogeneity in lung cancer. For these TCRs, the target antigens are not known. Study findings and constraints: How many expanded intratumoral alpha and beta TCRs were present tracked the tumor mutation count, which was a count of nonsynonymous mutations.

Time point reported: sample taken at primary tumor resection. TCRdb recomputed calls from the 5' RACE reads with MiXCR, one row per CDR3 protein. The data show more than 15,000 distinct CDR3 sequences, with approximately 6.2% seen just once and about 6.8% held by the top ten. The sequencing here drew on lung tumor tissue, taken at surgery. These receptors all come from a male donor with early-stage non-small cell lung cancer.

By its share, this clonotype is medium-sized (0.01 to 0.1%). The size of this beta chain means little, since it is a stray read in a library made for alpha chains. The CDR3 spells CASSDSSYNEQFF. CDR3 in DNA: TGTGCCAGCAGTGACAGCTCCTACAATGAGCAGTTCTTC. The chain has TRBV6-4 and TRBJ2-1, with unresolved D. There are 13 residues in the CDR3. The V end was cut by 2 bases, the J end by 0 bases, with 2 bases between. Looked up from germline, CDR1 is MRHNA and CDR2 is SNTAGT.

This clonotype was observed many times. The library was designed around alpha chains, so this beta chain is a stray read whose abundance carries little weight. The chain links TRBV4-1 to TRBJ2-1; TRBD2 matches 10 bases. This CDR3 spans 16 amino acids. The V and J ends lost 1 base and 6 bases, in that order; junction bases with no gene match: 6. Germline lookup yields CDR1 MGHRA and CDR2 YSYEKL. In nucleotides, the CDR3 is TGCGCCAGCAGCCAAGTTGGGACTAGCGAGATCAATGAGCAGTTCTTC. Translated: CASSQVGTSEINEQFF.

On this clonotype itself: For a library built for alpha chains, this beta chain is a stray read; little rests on its size. V and J are TRBV2 and TRBJ1-2; no definite D call. In germline, CDR1 is SNHLY, CDR2 FYNNEI. CDR3 length: 12 amino acids. V dropped 4 bases and J dropped 4 bases, with 7 bases sitting between them. CDR3 in amino acids: CASSVDTYGYTF. As DNA, the CDR3 is TGTGCCAGCAGTGTAGACACCTATGGCTACACCTTC. Supplemented by reference TRBV2 and TRBJ1-2, the full variable domain reads EPEVTQTPSHQVTQMGQEVILRCVPISNHLYFYWYRQILGQKVEFLVSFYNNEISEKSEIFDDQFSVERPDGSNFTLKIRSTKLEDSAMYFCASSVDTYGYTFGSGTRLTVV.

This clonotype showed up many times. Because the library targeted alpha chains, this beta chain is an off-target read whose size means little. This rearrangement joins TRBV6-2 or TRBV6-3 to TRBJ1-1; D is possibly TRBD1 (6 bases). This CDR3 is built from 15 residues. Germline lookup yields CDR1 MNHEY and CDR2 SVGEGT. V was clipped by 2 bases and J by 7 bases, with 17 bases between them. The CDR3 here is CASSYETGEFGEAFF. CDR3 bases: TGTGCCAGCAGTTACGAGACAGGAGAATTCGGTGAAGCTTTCTTT.

This clonotype was counted at least ten times. The size of this beta chain means little, since it is a stray read in a library made for alpha chains. The chain uses TRBV28 and TRBJ1-2; D perhaps matches TRBD1 (5 bases). The CDR3 runs 14 residues. The germline CDR1 and CDR2 sequences are MDHEN and SYDVKM. V lost 5 bases to trimming and J lost 7 bases, with 17 bases between them. CDR3 nucleotides: TGTGCCAGCAGTAACTCGGCCGGGGCCGGTGGCTACACCTTC. The encoded protein is CASSNSAGAGGYTF.

This clonotype came up many times. Because this beta chain is a stray read in a library intended to capture alpha chains, its abundance should not be given much weight. The CDR3, as DNA: TGTGCCAGCAGTCCCCCCGGGACAGGGAACACTGAAGCTTTCTTT. The encoded protein is CASSPPGTGNTEAFF. V gene TRBV6-2 or TRBV6-3 combines with J gene TRBJ1-1; 8 bases align to TRBD1. With 5 bases clipped from V and 1 base from J, the junction kept 6 bases outside the gene matches. The CDR3 is 15 amino acids. CDR1 MNHEY and CDR2 SVGEGT come from the germline V gene.

Of note for this clonotype: Since it is a stray read in a library aimed at alpha chains, this beta chain has a size that is not meaningful. The chain couples TRBV2 to TRBJ2-7; D perhaps matches TRBD1 (6 bases). V lost 7 bases to trimming and J lost 0 bases, with 10 bases between them. The CDR3 runs to 13 residues. In germline, CDR1 is SNHLY, CDR2 FYNNEI. CDR3 sequence (DNA): TGTGCCAGCACTAGACAGGACTCCTACGAGCAGTACTTC. Translated: CASTRQDSYEQYF.

This clonotype was detected many times. Since it is a stray read in a library aimed at alpha chains, this beta chain has a size that is not meaningful. The CDR3 here is CSARGDTDTQYF. DNA of the CDR3: TGCAGCGCCCGTGGGGATACAGATACGCAGTATTTT. The rearrangement uses TRBV29-1 and TRBJ2-3; D not resolved. The CDR3 has 12 amino acids. V was shortened by 7 bases and J by 3 bases, with 11 bases between the two germline ends. CDR1 is SQVTM and CDR2 is ANQGSEA in the germline V gene.

This clonotype was detected many times. In a library made to pick up alpha chains, this beta chain is a stray read with a size that means little. This chain connects TRBV20-1 to TRBJ1-2; TRBD1 matches 8 bases. CDR3 size: 14 residues. The trim removed 6 bases at V and 3 bases at J, leaving 9 bases unmatched. The V gene's germline CDR1 is DFQATT and CDR2 SNEGSKA (reference sequence). The CDR3 spells CSAPQGAGDYGYTF. The CDR3 DNA reads as TGCAGTGCACCGCAGGGGGCAGGGGACTATGGCTACACCTTC.

This clonotype was recorded many times. With the library built for alpha chains, this beta chain is off target and its frequency is not meaningful. J is TRBJ2-2 and V is TRBV4-3; 7 bases map to TRBD1. The germline CDR1 and CDR2 sequences are LGHNA and YSLEER. The CDR3 runs to 14 residues. V was clipped by 3 bases and J by 6 bases; unmatched bases: 4. The CDR3 loop reads CASSQVDRAGELFF. The DNA for the CDR3 is TGCGCCAGCAGCCAGGTCGACAGGGCCGGGGAGCTGTTTTTT.

This clonotype was picked up many times. The library was prepared for alpha chains; this beta chain is a stray read, so its frequency means little. This rearrangement joins TRBV6-5 to TRBJ1-2, with TRBD1 matching 8 bases. The CDR3 is 13 amino acids. Germline CDR1 and CDR2: MNHEY and SVGAGI. With 9 bases clipped from V and 7 bases from J, the junction kept 10 bases outside the gene matches. As DNA, the CDR3 is TGTGCCAGTGGGAAAACAGGGGGAACTGGCTACACCTTC. Protein sequence: CASGKTGGTGYTF.